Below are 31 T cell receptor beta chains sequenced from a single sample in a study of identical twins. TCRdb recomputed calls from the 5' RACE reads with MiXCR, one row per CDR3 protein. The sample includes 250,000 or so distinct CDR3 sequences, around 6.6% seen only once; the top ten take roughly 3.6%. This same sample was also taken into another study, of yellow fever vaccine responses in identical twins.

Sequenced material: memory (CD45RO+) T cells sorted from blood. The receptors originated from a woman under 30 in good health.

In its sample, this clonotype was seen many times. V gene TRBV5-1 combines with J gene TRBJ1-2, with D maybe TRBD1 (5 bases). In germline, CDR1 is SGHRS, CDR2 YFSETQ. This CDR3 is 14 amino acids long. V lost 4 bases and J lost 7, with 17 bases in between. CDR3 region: CASSPGTVIGGYTF. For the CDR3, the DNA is TGCGCCAGCAGCCCGGGGACGGTGATAGGTGGCTACACCTTC.

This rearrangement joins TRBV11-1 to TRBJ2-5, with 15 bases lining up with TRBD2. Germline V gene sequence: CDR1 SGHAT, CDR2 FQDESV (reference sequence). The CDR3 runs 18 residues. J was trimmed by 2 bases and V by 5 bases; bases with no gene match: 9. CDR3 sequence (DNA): TGTGCCAGCAGCCCGGGACTAGCGGGAGGAGGAGGTCAAGAGACCCAGTACTTC. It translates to CASSPGLAGGGGQETQYF.

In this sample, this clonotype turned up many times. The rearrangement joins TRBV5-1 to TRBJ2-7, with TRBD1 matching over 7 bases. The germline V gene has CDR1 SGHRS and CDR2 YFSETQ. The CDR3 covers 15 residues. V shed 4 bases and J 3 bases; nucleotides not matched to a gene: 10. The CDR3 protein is CASSKRQGKDYEQYF. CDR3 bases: TGCGCCAGCAGCAAGAGACAGGGAAAGGACTACGAGCAGTACTTC.

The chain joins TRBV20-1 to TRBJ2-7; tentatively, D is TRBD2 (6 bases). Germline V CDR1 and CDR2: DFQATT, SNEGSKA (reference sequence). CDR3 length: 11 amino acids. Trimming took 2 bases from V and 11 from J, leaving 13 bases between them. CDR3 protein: CSARLTGVEYF. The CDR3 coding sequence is TGCAGTGCTAGACTCACGGGGGTTGAGTACTTC.

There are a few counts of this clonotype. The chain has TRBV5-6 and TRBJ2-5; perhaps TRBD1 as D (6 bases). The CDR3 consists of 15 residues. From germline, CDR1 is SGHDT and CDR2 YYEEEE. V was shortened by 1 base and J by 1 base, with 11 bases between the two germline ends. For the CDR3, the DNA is TGTGCCAGCAGCTTGCCCAACAGGGTCCAAGAGACCCAGTACTTC. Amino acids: CASSLPNRVQETQYF.

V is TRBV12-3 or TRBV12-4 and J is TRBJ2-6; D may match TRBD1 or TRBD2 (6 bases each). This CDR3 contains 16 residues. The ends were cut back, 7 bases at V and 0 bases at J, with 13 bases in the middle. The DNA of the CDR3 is TGTGCCAGCACCGGGGGCGGTAGCTCTGGGGCCAACGTCCTGACTTTC. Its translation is CASTGGGSSGANVLTF.

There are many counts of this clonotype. The CDR3 nucleotides are TGTGCCAGCAGCCAAATTCCGGGACAGGGGGCCACTGAAGCTTTCTTT. This gives the protein CASSQIPGQGATEAFF. J is TRBJ1-1 and V is TRBV16; 12 bases map to TRBD1. The germline gives CDR1 KGHSY, CDR2 FQNENV. Trimming removed 2 bases from V and 4 bases from J; junction bases left unmatched: 5. The CDR3 covers 16 residues.

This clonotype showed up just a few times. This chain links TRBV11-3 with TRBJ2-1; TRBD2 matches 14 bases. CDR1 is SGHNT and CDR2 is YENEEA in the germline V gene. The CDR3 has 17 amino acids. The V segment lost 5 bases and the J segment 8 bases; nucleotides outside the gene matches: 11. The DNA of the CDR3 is TGTGCCAGCAGCCAAGGGAGCGGGACTAGCGGGAGTGATGAGCAGTTCTTC. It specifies CASSQGSGTSGSDEQFF.

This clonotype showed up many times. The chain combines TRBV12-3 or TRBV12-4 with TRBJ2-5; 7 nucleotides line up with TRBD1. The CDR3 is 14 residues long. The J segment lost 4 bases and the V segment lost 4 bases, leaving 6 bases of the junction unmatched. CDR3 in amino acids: CASSSRRDRETQYF. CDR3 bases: TGTGCCAGCAGTTCCCGCCGGGACAGAGAGACCCAGTACTTC.

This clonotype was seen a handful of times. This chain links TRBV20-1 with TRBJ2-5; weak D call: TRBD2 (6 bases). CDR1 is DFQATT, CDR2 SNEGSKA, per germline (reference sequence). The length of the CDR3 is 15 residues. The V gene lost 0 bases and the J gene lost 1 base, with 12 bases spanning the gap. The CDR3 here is CSARDGGGPQETQYF. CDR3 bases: TGCAGTGCTAGAGATGGGGGAGGACCCCAAGAGACCCAGTACTTC.

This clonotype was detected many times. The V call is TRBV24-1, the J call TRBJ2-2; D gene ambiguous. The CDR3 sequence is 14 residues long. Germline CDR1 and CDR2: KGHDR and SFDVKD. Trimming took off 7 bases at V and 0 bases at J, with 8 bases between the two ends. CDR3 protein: CATRGDANTGELFF. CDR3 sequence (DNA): TGTGCCACCAGGGGCGACGCGAACACCGGGGAGCTGTTTTTT.

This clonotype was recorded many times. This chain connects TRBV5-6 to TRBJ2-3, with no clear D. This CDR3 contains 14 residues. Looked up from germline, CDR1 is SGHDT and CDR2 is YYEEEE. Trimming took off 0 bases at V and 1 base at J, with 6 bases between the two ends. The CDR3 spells CASSLGVRTDTQYF. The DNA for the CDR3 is TGTGCCAGCAGCTTGGGTGTCCGCACAGATACGCAGTATTTT. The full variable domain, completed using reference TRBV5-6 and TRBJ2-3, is DAGVTQSPTHLIKTRGQQVTLRCSPKSGHDTVSWYQQALGQGPQFIFQYYEEEERQRGNFPDRFSGHQFPNYSSELNVNALLLGDSALYLCASSLGVRTDTQYFGPGTRLTVL.

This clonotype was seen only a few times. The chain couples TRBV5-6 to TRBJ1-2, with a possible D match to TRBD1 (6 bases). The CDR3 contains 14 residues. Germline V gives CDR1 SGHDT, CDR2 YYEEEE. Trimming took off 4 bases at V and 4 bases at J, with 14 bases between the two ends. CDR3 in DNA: TGTGCCAGCAGCCTAACTACAGGGATCTATGGCTACACCTTC. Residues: CASSLTTGIYGYTF.

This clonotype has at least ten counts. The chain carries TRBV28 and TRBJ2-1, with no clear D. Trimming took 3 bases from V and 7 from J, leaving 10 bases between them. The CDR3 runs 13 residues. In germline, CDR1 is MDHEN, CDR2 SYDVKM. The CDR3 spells CASSFLAPNEQFF. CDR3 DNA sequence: TGTGCCAGCAGTTTTTTGGCTCCTAATGAGCAGTTCTTC.

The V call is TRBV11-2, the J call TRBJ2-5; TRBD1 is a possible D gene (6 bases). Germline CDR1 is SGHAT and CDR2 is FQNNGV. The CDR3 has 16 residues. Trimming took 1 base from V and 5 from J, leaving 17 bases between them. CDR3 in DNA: TGTGCCAGCAGCTTAGTTGGGTGGGCTAGGGGGGAGACCCAGTACTTC. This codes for CASSLVGWARGETQYF.

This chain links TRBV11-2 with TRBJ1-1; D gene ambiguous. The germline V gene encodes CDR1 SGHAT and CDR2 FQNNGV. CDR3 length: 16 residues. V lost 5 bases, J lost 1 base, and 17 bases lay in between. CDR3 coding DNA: TGTGCCAGCAGCCTAGGTCGGCAGGTCCCGAACACTGAAGCTTTCTTT. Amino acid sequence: CASSLGRQVPNTEAFF.

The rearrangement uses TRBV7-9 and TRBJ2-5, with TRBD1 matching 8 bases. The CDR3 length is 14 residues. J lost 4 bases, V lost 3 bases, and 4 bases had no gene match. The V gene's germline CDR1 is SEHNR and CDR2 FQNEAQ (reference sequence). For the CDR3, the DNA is TGTGCCAGCAGCTTTTCAGGGGGCGGAGAGACCCAGTACTTC. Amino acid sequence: CASSFSGGGETQYF.

CDR3 sequence: CASSPSITSTDTQYF. CDR3 DNA sequence: TGTGCCAGCAGTCCGTCAATCACTAGCACAGATACGCAGTATTTT. The gene calls are TRBV27 and TRBJ2-3; D is unclear. V dropped 5 bases and J dropped 0 bases, with 12 bases sitting between them. The CDR3 sequence is 15 residues long. Per the germline V gene, CDR1 is MNHEY and CDR2 is SMNVEV (reference sequence).

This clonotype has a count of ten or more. The CDR3 DNA follows: TGTGCCAGCAGTTACCTCGCGGGACAGGGGAGGGACGAGCAGTACTTC. Amino acids: CASSYLAGQGRDEQYF. The rearrangement uses TRBV6-5 and TRBJ2-7, with TRBD1 identical over 10 bases. Germline CDR1 MNHEY, CDR2 SVGAGI. V dropped 2 bases and J dropped 5; count of bases not matched to a gene: 9. The CDR3 loop spans 16 amino acids.

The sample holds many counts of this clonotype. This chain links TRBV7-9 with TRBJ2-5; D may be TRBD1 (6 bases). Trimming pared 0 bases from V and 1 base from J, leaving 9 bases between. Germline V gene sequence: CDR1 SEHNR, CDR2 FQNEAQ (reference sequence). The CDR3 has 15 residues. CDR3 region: CASSLATGLQETQYF. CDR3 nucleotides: TGTGCCAGCAGCTTAGCGACAGGTCTCCAAGAGACCCAGTACTTC.

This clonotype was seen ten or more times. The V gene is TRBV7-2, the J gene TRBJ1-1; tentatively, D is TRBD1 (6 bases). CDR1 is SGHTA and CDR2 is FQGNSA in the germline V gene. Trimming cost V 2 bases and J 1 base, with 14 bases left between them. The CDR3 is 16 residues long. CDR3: CASSLSYRVSNTEAFF. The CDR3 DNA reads TGTGCCAGCAGCTTATCCTACAGGGTCTCGAACACTGAAGCTTTCTTT.

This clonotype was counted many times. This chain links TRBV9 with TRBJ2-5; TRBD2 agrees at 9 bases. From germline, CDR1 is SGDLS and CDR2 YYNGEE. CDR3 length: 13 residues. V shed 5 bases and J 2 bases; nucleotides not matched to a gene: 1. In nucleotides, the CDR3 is TGTGCCAGCAGGACTAGCGGACAAGAGACCCAGTACTTC. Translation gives CASRTSGQETQYF. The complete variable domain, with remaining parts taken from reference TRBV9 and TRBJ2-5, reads DSGVTQTPKHLITATGQRVTLRCSPRSGDLSVYWYQQSLDQGLQFLIQYYNGEERAKGNILERFSAQQFPDLHSELNLSSLELGDSALYFCASRTSGQETQYFGPGTRLLVL.

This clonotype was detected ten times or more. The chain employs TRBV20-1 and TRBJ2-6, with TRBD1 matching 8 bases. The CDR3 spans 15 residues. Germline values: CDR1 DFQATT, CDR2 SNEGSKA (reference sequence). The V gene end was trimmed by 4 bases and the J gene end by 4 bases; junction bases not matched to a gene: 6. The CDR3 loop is CSATRTGLGANVLTF. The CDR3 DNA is TGCAGTGCTACCCGGACAGGGTTGGGGGCCAACGTCCTGACTTTC.

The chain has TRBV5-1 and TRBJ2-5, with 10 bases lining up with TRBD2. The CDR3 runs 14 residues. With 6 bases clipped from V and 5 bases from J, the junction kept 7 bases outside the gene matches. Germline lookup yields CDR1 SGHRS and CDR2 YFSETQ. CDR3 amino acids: CASTSSSGSETQYF. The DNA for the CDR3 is TGCGCCAGCACCTCTTCTAGCGGGAGTGAGACCCAGTACTTC.

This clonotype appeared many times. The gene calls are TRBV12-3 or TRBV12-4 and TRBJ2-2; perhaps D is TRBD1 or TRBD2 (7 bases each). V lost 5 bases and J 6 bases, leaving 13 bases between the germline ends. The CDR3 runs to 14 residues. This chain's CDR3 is CASSLRGRAGELFF. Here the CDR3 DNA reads TGTGCCAGCAGTCTCAGGGGGAGGGCCGGGGAGCTGTTTTTT.

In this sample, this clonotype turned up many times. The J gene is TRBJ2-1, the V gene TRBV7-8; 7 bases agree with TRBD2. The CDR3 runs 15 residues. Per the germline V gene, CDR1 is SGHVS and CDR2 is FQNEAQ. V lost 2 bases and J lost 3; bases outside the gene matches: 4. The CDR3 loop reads CASSLSGGHYNEQFF. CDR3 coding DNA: TGTGCCAGCAGCTTATCGGGAGGCCACTACAATGAGCAGTTCTTC.

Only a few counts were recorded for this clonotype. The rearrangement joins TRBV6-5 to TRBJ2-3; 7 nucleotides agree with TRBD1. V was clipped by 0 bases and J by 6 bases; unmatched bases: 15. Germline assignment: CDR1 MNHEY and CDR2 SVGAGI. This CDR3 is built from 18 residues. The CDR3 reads CASSYSIAGTDNRDTQYF. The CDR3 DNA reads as TGTGCCAGCAGTTACTCGATTGCTGGGACAGATAATAGGGATACGCAGTATTTT.

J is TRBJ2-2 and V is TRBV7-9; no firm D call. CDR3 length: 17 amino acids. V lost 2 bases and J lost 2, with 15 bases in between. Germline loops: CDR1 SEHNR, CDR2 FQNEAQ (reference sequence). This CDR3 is CASSLILQLPNTGELFF. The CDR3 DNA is TGTGCCAGCAGCTTAATACTCCAGCTTCCCAACACCGGGGAGCTGTTTTTT.

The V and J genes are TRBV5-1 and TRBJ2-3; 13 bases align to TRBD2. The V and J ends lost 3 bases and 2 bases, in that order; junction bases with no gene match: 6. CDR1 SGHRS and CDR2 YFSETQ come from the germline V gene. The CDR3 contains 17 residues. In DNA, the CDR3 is TGCGCCAGCAGCTCAGGACTAGCGGGAGCCAACACAGATACGCAGTATTTT. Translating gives CASSSGLAGANTDTQYF.

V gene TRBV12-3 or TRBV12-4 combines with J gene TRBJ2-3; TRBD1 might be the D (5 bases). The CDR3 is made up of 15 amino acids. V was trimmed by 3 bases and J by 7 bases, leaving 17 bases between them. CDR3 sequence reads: CASSFGQEKAHTQYF. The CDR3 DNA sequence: TGTGCCAGCAGTTTCGGACAAGAGAAAGCGCATACGCAGTATTTT.

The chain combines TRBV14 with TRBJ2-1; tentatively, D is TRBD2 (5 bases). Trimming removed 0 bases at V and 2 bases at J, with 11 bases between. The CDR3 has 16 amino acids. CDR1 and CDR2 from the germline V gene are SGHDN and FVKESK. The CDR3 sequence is CASSQDPREPYNEQFF. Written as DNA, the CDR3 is TGTGCCAGCAGCCAAGACCCTCGGGAACCCTACAATGAGCAGTTCTTC.